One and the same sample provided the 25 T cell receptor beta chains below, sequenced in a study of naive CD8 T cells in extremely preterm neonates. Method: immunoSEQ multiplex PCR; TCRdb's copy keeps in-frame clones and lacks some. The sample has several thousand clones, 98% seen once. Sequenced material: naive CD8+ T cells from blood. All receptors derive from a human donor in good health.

CDR3 region: CASSLNRDRESGNTIYF. The DNA for the CDR3 is TGTGCCAGCAGCTTGAACCGGGACAGGGAATCTGGAAACACCATATATTTT. J is TRBJ1-3 and V is TRBV9; 9 bases fit TRBD1. Germline V gene lookup returns CDR1 SGDLS and CDR2 YYNGEE. V gave up 4 bases and J gave up 1 base; unmatched junction bases: 9. This CDR3 has 17 residues.

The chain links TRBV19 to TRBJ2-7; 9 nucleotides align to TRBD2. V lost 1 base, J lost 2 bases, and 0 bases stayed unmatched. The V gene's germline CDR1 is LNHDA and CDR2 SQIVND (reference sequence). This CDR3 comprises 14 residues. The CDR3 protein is CASSIVAGAYEQYF. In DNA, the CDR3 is TGTGCCAGTAGTATAGTAGCGGGGGCCTACGAGCAGTACTTC.

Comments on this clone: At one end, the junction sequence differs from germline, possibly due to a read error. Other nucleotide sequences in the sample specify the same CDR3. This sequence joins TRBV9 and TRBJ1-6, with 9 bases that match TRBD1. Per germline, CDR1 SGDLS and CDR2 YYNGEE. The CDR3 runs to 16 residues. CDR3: CASSGDRASYNSPLHF. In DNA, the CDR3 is TGTGCCAGCAGCGGGGACAGGGCATCCTATAATTCCCCCCTCCACTTT. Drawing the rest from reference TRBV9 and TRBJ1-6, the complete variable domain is DSGVTQTPKHLITATGQRVTLRCSPRSGDLSVYWYQQSLDQGLQFLIQYYNGEERAKGNILERFSAQQFPDLHSELNLSSLELGDSALYFCASSGDRASYNSPLHFGNGTRLTVT.

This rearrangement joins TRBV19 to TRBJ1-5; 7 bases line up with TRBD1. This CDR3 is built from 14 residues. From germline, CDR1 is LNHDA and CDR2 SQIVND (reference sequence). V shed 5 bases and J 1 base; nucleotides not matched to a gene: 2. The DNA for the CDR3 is TGTGCCAGTAGTGACAGGGCAAGCAATCAGCCCCAGCATTTT. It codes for CASSDRASNQPQHF.

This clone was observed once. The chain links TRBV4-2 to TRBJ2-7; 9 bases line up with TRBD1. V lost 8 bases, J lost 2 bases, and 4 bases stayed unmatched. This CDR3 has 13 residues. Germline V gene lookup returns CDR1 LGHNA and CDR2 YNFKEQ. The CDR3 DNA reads TGTGCCAGCGGGACAGGGAACACCTACGAGCAGTACTTC. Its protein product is CASGTGNTYEQYF.

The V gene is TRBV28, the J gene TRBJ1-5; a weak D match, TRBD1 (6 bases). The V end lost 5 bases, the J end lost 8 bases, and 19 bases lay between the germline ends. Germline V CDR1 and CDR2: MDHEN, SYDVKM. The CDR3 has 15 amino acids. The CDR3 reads CASSPFSGVREPQHF. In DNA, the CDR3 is TGTGCCAGCAGTCCCTTCTCAGGGGTCCGGGAGCCCCAGCATTTT.

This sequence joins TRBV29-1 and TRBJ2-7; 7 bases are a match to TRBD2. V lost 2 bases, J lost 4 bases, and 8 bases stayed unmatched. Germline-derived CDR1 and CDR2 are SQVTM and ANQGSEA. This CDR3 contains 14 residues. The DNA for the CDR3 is TGCAGCGTTGAATGGACGGGGGGTGGTTACGAGCAGTACTTC. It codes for CSVEWTGGGYEQYF.

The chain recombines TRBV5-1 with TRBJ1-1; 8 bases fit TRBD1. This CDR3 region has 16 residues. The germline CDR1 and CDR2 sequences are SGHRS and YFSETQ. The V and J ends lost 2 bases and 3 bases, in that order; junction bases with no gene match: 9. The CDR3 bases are TGCGCCAGCAGCTTAGAGGACAGGGAGGGCGACACTGAAGCTTTCTTT. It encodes CASSLEDREGDTEAFF. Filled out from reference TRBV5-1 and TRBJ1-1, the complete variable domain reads KAGVTQTPRYLIKTRGQQVTLSCSPISGHRSVSWYQQTPGQGLQFLFEYFSETQRNKGNFPGRFSGRQFSNSRSEMNVSTLELGDSALYLCASSLEDREGDTEAFFGQGTRLTVV.

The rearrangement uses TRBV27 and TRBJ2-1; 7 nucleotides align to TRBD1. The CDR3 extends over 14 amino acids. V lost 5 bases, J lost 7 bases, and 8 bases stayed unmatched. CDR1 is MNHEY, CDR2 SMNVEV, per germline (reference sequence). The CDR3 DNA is TGTGCCAGCAGTCCGAGGGACAGTAATAATGAGCAGTTCTTC. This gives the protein CASSPRDSNNEQFF.

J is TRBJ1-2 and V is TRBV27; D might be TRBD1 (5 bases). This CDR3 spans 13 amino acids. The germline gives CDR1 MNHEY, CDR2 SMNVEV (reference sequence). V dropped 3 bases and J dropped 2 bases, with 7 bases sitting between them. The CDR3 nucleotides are TGTGCCAGCAGTTTGAACAGGAACTATGGCTACACCTTC. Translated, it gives CASSLNRNYGYTF.

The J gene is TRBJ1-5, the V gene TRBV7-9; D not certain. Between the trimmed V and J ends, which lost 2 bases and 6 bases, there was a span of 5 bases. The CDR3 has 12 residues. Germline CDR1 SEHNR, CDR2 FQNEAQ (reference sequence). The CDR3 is CASSLYSQPQHF. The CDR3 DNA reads TGTGCCAGCAGCTTATACTCTCAGCCCCAGCATTTT.

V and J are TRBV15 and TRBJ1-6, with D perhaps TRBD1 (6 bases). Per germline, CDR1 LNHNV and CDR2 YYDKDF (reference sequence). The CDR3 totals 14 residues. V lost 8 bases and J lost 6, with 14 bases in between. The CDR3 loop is CATGRRQANSPLHF. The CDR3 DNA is TGTGCCACCGGGAGACGACAGGCTAATTCACCCCTCCACTTT.

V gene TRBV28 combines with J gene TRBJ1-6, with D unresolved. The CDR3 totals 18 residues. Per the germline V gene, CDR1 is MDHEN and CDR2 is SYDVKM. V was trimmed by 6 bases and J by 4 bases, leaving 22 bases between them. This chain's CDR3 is CASRPTPGRLSYNSPLHF. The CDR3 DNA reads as TGTGCCAGCAGGCCGACCCCCGGCAGGCTAAGTTATAATTCACCCCTCCACTTT.

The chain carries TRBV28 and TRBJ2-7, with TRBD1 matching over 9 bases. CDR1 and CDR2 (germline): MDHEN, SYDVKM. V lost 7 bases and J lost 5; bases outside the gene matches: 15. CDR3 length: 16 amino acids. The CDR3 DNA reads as TGTGCCAGCACCTTATCGGGCGGGACAGGGCGCCACGAGCAGTACTTC. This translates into CASTLSGGTGRHEQYF.

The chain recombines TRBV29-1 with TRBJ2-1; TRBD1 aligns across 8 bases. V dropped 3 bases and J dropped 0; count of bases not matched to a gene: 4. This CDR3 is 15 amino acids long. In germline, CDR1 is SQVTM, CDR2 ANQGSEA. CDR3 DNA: TGCAGCGTTGACCCGGGACAGGCCTCCTACAATGAGCAGTTCTTC. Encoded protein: CSVDPGQASYNEQFF.

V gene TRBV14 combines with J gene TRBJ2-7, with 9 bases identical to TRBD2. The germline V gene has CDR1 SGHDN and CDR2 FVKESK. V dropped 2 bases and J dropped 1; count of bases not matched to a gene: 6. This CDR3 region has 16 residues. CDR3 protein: CASSQPETSGSYEQYF. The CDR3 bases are TGTGCCAGCAGCCAACCGGAGACTAGCGGATCCTACGAGCAGTACTTC.

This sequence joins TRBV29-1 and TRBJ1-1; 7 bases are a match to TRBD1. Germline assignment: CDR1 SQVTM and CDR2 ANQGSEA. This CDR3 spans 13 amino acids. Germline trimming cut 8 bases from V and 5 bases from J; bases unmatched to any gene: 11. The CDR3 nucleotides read TGCAGCACGACCCAGGGGGGTAGGACTGAAGCTTTCTTT. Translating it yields CSTTQGGRTEAFF.

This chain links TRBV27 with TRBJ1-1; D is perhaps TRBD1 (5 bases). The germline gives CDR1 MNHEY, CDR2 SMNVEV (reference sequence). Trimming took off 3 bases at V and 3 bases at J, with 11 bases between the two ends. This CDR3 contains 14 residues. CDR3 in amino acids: CASSFGAADTEAFF. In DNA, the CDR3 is TGTGCCAGCAGTTTTGGGGCGGCGGACACTGAAGCTTTCTTT.

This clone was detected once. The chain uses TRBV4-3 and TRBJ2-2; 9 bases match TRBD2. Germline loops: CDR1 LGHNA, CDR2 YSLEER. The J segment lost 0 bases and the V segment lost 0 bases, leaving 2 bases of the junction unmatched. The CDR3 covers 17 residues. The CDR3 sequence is CASSQDGGGANTGELFF. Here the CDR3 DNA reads TGCGCCAGCAGCCAAGATGGCGGGGGGGCGAACACCGGGGAGCTGTTTTTT.

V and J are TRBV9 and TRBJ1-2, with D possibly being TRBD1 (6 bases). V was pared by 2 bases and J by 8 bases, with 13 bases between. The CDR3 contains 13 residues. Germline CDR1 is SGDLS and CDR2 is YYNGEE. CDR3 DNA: TGTGCCAGCAGCGTCGGGGGGCATGGAGGCTACACCTTC. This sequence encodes CASSVGGHGGYTF.

The CDR3 spells CASSQAFRTGSTGELFF. CDR3 nucleotides: TGCGCCAGCAGCCAAGCATTCCGGACAGGAAGCACCGGGGAGCTGTTTTTT. This rearrangement joins TRBV4-3 to TRBJ2-2; TRBD1 aligns across 7 bases. CDR3 length equals 17 residues. Trimming removed 1 base from V and 4 bases from J; junction bases left unmatched: 9. Germline V gives CDR1 LGHNA, CDR2 YSLEER.

The CDR3 reads CAISAGTGVTRPQHF. The CDR3 coding sequence is TGTGCCATCAGCGCCGGGACAGGGGTCACACGGCCCCAGCATTTT. The chain combines TRBV10-3 with TRBJ1-5; the match to TRBD1 covers 10 bases. Germline CDR1 reads ENHRY; CDR2 reads SYGVKD. V trimming: 6 bases; J trimming: 9 bases; junction bases outside the gene matches: 11. CDR3 length: 15 residues.

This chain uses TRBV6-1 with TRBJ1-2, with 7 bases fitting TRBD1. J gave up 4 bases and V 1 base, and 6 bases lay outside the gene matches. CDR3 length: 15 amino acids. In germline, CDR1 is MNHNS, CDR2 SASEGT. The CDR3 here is CASSEGPTGTYGYTF. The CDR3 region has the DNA TGTGCCAGCAGTGAAGGCCCGACAGGGACCTATGGCTACACCTTC.

The CDR3 DNA reads as TGTGCCAGTAGTACGGTAGGGAGGAATGAGCAGTTCTTC. It yields the protein CASSTVGRNEQFF. V usage is TRBV19 and J usage is TRBJ2-1; weak D call: TRBD2 (6 bases). The V end was cut by 4 bases, the J end by 7 bases, with 11 bases between. CDR1 and CDR2 from the germline V gene are LNHDA and SQIVND (reference sequence). The CDR3 spans 13 residues.

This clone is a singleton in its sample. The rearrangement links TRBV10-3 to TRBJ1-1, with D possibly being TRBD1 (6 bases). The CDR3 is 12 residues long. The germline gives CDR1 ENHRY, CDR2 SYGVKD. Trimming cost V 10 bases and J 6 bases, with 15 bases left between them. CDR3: CATRGEDPEAFF. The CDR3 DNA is TGTGCCACCAGGGGAGAGGACCCTGAAGCTTTCTTT.